This T cell receptor beta chain was observed in a study of shared clonotypes between healthy human individuals. The germline V gene encodes CDR1 MNHEY and CDR2 SMNVEV (reference sequence). Trimming pared 6 bases from V and 5 bases from J, leaving 13 bases between. The CDR3 sequence is 14 residues long. Assay: immunoSEQ multiplex PCR; the TCRdb copy retains only in-frame clones and omits some. Of approximately 640,000 clones listed, around 91% are singletons. The chain recombines TRBV27 with TRBJ1-4; no clear D. The sequence derives from a man aged 18 to 29 in good health. Some clones in this sample may be carry-over from other donors' samples. The sequenced sample consisted of memory CD8+ T cells from PBMCs. Subset described: CD45RO+ cells pooled with CCR7-negative TemRA cells. The CDR3 bases are TGTGCCAGCAGGCTTTCGGGGTTCAATGAAAAACTGTTTTTT. The encoded protein is CASRLSGFNEKLFF.